Listed here are 28 T cell receptor beta chains from one sample, sequenced in a study of Graves' ophthalmopathy and Graves' hyperthyroidism (dated by TCRdb to the late 2010s). Sequenced using an Illumina HiSeq 2000. For repertoire sequencing, TCR beta CDR3 regions were amplified from RNA transcripts. A first-round RT-PCR used HTBI primers with the Qiagen OneStep RT-PCR kit, followed by a second-round multiplex PCR, size selection and purification. TCRdb cleaned the public reads at Q25 with fastp, built clones with MiXCR and kept in-frame beta chains. For every CDR3 protein sequence, its rows merge into one entry that carries the most common genes and DNA. The sample table shows approximately 640,000 distinct CDR3 sequences, and more than 40% are seen once. Of the sample, more than 3% is held by the ten largest clones. Sample: peripheral blood. The source is an adult man with Graves' ophthalmopathy.

This chain connects TRBV7-6 to TRBJ2-7, with D possibly matching TRBD2 (6 bases). Germline V lookup: CDR1 SGHVS, CDR2 FNYEAQ. Trimming removed 1 base from V and 1 base from J, with 11 bases in between. The CDR3 consists of 15 residues. This CDR3 is CASSLEAGTSYEQYF. In DNA form, the CDR3 reads TGTGCCAGCAGCTTAGAGGCGGGAACTTCCTACGAGCAGTACTTC. The whole variable domain, filled in from reference TRBV7-6 and TRBJ2-7, reads GAGVSQSPRYKVTKRGQDVALRCDPISGHVSLYWYRQALGQGPEFLTYFNYEAQQDKSGLPNDRFSAERPEGSISTLTIQRTEQRDSAMYRCASSLEAGTSYEQYFGPGTRLTVT.

In its sample, this clonotype was seen many times. The chain couples TRBV20-1 to TRBJ2-7; no clear D. This CDR3 spans 12 amino acids. Germline CDR1 reads DFQATT; CDR2 reads SNEGSKA (reference sequence). The V and J ends lost 2 bases and 0 bases respectively, with 5 bases between them. Here the CDR3 DNA reads TGCAGTGCTAGATCAAACTCCTACGAGCAGTACTTC. Encoded protein: CSARSNSYEQYF.

This clonotype has ten or more counts. This sequence joins TRBV15 and TRBJ1-5; D uncertain. Germline V gene data show CDR1 as LNHNV and CDR2 as YYDKDF (reference sequence). The germline V and J ends were trimmed by 5 bases and 0 bases, with 14 bases remaining between them. This CDR3 is built from 16 residues. CDR3 residues: CATSLYIGSSNQPQHF. CDR3 coding DNA: TGTGCCACCAGCCTGTATATCGGGTCTAGCAATCAGCCCCAGCATTTT.

The chain couples TRBV19 to TRBJ1-1; D gene ambiguous. Trimming stripped 2 bases from V and 4 bases from J, with 8 bases between. From germline, CDR1 is LNHDA and CDR2 SQIVND (reference sequence). The CDR3 spans 13 residues. As DNA, the CDR3 is TGTGCCAGTAGTATAAAGGGCGTCACTGAAGCTTTCTTT. Translating it yields CASSIKGVTEAFF.

This clonotype was observed a handful of times. This sequence joins TRBV10-3 and TRBJ2-1, with D unresolved. The CDR3 covers 11 residues. V gave up 8 bases and J gave up 7 bases, with 9 bases separating them. Germline-derived CDR1 and CDR2 are ENHRY and SYGVKD. The CDR3 nucleotides are TGTGCCATCCATGTGGGTAATGAGCAGTTCTTC. Protein sequence: CAIHVGNEQFF.

This clonotype was observed many times. The rearrangement links TRBV7-3 to TRBJ1-1; perhaps TRBD1 as D (5 bases). The length of the CDR3 is 14 residues. Trimming took off 6 bases at V and 7 bases at J, with 18 bases between the two ends. CDR1 and CDR2 (germline): SGHTA, FQGTGA. DNA of the CDR3: TGTGCCAGCAGTGCCGGCGGGGGGGTCGGTGAAGCTTTCTTT. As protein: CASSAGGGVGEAFF.

The J gene is TRBJ1-2, the V gene TRBV29-1; 8 nucleotides line up with TRBD1. J was trimmed by 7 bases and V by 8 bases; bases with no gene match: 15. The CDR3 consists of 14 residues. Germline V gene lookup returns CDR1 SQVTM and CDR2 ANQGSEA. This chain's CDR3 is CSSGQGRTFSGYTF. DNA for the CDR3: TGCAGCTCCGGACAGGGAAGGACGTTCAGTGGCTACACCTTC.

The genes are TRBV11-3 and TRBJ1-1; TRBD1 matches at 10 bases. Germline values: CDR1 SGHNT, CDR2 YENEEA. V was pared by 5 bases and J by 4 bases, with 7 bases of the junction left unmatched. This CDR3 spans 15 amino acids. The DNA of the CDR3 is TGTGCCAGCAGCGTGGACCGGGACAGGGGCACTGAAGCTTTCTTT. Its protein product is CASSVDRDRGTEAFF.

This clonotype appeared many times. The CDR3 loop is CASTNNRVHGYTF. In nucleotides, the CDR3 is TGTGCCAGCACCAACAACAGGGTCCATGGCTACACCTTC. This chain joins TRBV7-2 and TRBJ1-2; D perhaps matches TRBD1 (6 bases). Germline V gives CDR1 SGHTA, CDR2 FQGNSA. V was clipped by 7 bases and J by 6 bases, with 15 bases between them. CDR3 length equals 13 residues.

J is TRBJ1-4 and V is TRBV19; 10 nucleotides line up with TRBD1. V shed 5 bases and J 7 bases; nucleotides not matched to a gene: 7. The CDR3 has 15 amino acids. Germline CDR1 is LNHDA and CDR2 is SQIVND (reference sequence). The CDR3 DNA reads as TGTGCCAGTAGTCAACCCGGGGACAGGGGTGAAAAACTGTTTTTT. Translated, it gives CASSQPGDRGEKLFF.

A note on this clonotype: An end of the junction differs from the germline gene, which may be a read error. The J gene is TRBJ1-6, the V gene TRBV11-2, with D tentatively TRBD1 (5 bases). This CDR3 region has 15 residues. Germline V CDR1 and CDR2: SGHAT, FQNNGV. The chain's CDR3 is CASSHRQIYNSPLHF. The CDR3 DNA follows: TGCGCCAGCAGCCACCGACAGATATATAATTCACCCCTCCACTTT.

In the case of this clonotype: A much larger clone lies a single base off, so this may be a read error. The chain links TRBV2 to TRBJ2-5, with unresolved D. Between the trimmed V and J ends, which lost 11 bases and 2 bases, there was a span of 18 bases. The CDR3 consists of 14 residues. The germline CDR1 and CDR2 sequences are SNHLY and FYNNEI. CDR3 sequence (DNA): TGTGCCGGCAACACGGACGTGATTCAAGAGACCCAGTACTTC. It translates to CAGNTDVIQETQYF. Together with reference TRBV2 and TRBJ2-5, the CDR3 gives the full variable domain: EPEVTQTPSHQVTQMGQEVILRCVPISNHLYFYWYRQILGQKVEFLVSFYNNEISEKSEIFDDQFSVERPDGSNFTLKIRSTKLEDSAMYFCAGNTDVIQETQYFGPGTRLLVL.

The gene calls are TRBV4-1 and TRBJ2-7; 13 positions match TRBD2. Germline loops: CDR1 MGHRA, CDR2 YSYEKL. The junction had 3 bases not matched to a gene; V was cut back by 2 bases and J by 2 bases. The CDR3 contains 16 residues. CDR3 sequence reads: CASSQPTSGRAYEQYF. The CDR3 DNA sequence: TGCGCCAGCAGCCAACCCACTAGCGGGAGGGCCTACGAGCAGTACTTC.

The chain links TRBV10-3 to TRBJ1-5; maybe TRBD1 (5 bases). This CDR3 is built from 15 residues. V was pared by 6 bases and J by 5 bases, with 17 bases between. The germline V gene has CDR1 ENHRY and CDR2 SYGVKD. The CDR3 loop is CAISPGTAVHQPQHF. CDR3 nucleotide sequence: TGTGCCATCAGCCCCGGGACTGCGGTCCATCAGCCCCAGCATTTT.

J is TRBJ1-5 and V is TRBV7-2; TRBD1 agrees at 11 bases. Germline trimming cut 3 bases from V and 4 bases from J; bases unmatched to any gene: 8. CDR3 length: 17 amino acids. Germline V gene lookup returns CDR1 SGHTA and CDR2 FQGNSA. CDR3 nucleotide sequence: TGTGCCAGCAGCTTGCGTACCGGGACAGGGGGTAATCAGCCCCAGCATTTT. Protein product: CASSLRTGTGGNQPQHF.

This clonotype was found many times. This chain joins TRBV5-1 and TRBJ1-1, with D tentatively TRBD1 (5 bases). V was clipped by 4 bases and J by 4 bases, with 11 bases between them. The CDR3 sequence is 13 residues long. Germline-derived CDR1 and CDR2 are SGHRS and YFSETQ. This CDR3 is CASSAGEGTEAFF. The CDR3 coding sequence is TGCGCCAGCAGCGCGGGGGAGGGCACTGAAGCTTTCTTT.

This clonotype was observed a few times. A much larger clone lies a single base off, so this may be a read error. This chain uses TRBV10-3 with TRBJ1-2; no clear D gene. The CDR3 consists of 13 residues. Germline CDR1 ENHRY, CDR2 SYGVKD. Between the trimmed V and J ends, which lost 3 bases and 7 bases, there was a span of 12 bases. CDR3 nucleotides: TGTGCCATCAGTGAAGGTCCCATAGGTGGCTACACCTTC. Protein product: CAISEGPIGGYTF.

This chain links TRBV3-1 with TRBJ1-1, with D unclear. Trimming pared 0 bases from V and 7 bases from J, leaving 6 bases between. The CDR3 length is 12 residues. Germline lookup yields CDR1 LGHDT and CDR2 YNNKEL (reference sequence). CDR3 sequence (DNA): TGTGCCAGCAGCCAAGAGGTTGGTGAAGCTTTCTTT. The encoded protein is CASSQEVGEAFF.

This clonotype has more than one count but fewer than ten. The chain has TRBV6-2 or TRBV6-3 and TRBJ1-1; D is uncertain. Germline V gives CDR1 MNHEY, CDR2 SVGEGT. With 2 bases removed from V and 1 base from J, the gap between germline ends came to 11 bases. This CDR3 contains 15 residues. The chain's CDR3 is CASSYGSEPNTEAFF. The CDR3 region has the DNA TGTGCCAGCAGTTACGGTAGCGAGCCGAACACTGAAGCTTTCTTT.

The J gene is TRBJ1-2, the V gene TRBV3-1; D not certain. The CDR3 sequence is 15 residues long. The V and J ends lost 1 base and 5 bases respectively, with 14 bases between them. Per the germline V gene, CDR1 is LGHDT and CDR2 is YNNKEL (reference sequence). The chain's CDR3 is CASSQAPGRQYGYTF. The CDR3 DNA follows: TGTGCCAGCAGCCAAGCCCCCGGACGGCAATATGGCTACACCTTC.

This chain links TRBV27 with TRBJ1-3; D is perhaps TRBD1 (5 bases). Germline lookup yields CDR1 MNHEY and CDR2 SMNVEV (reference sequence). The CDR3 has 15 amino acids. Trimming pared 5 bases from V and 4 bases from J, leaving 15 bases between. The CDR3 reads CASSPRGARGNTIYF. The CDR3 DNA follows: TGTGCCAGCAGTCCCCGGGGCGCGAGAGGAAACACCATATATTTT.

V usage is TRBV11-2 and J usage is TRBJ2-5, with 10 bases identical to TRBD2. This CDR3 is 18 amino acids long. Germline V CDR1 and CDR2: SGHAT, FQNNGV. Losses at the gene ends were 1 base for V and 0 bases for J; bases not matched to a gene: 8. Written as DNA, the CDR3 is TGTGCCAGCAGCTTAGGCGGACTAGCGGCCCTGTACCAAGAGACCCAGTACTTC. It translates to CASSLGGLAALYQETQYF.

Remarks on this clonotype: The junction does not match germline at one end; this may be a read error. This chain connects TRBV7-3 to TRBJ1-5; D is uncertain. Germline loops: CDR1 SGHTA, CDR2 FQGTGA. This CDR3 spans 15 amino acids. The CDR3 spells CASSTISGSNRPQHF. DNA for the CDR3: TGTGCCAGCAGTACAATATCCGGGAGCAATCGGCCCCAGCATTTT.

This clonotype was recorded many times. This rearrangement joins TRBV7-8 to TRBJ1-1; D call uncertain. Trimming left V 2 bases short and J 1 base short, with 14 bases between. The V gene's germline CDR1 is SGHVS and CDR2 FQNEAQ. The CDR3 runs 16 residues. CDR3 bases: TGTGCCAGCAGCTTACGTGTGGCGGGTGGGAACACTGAAGCTTTCTTT. It yields the protein CASSLRVAGGNTEAFF.

A word on this clonotype: A clone one base away is much larger, so this may be a read error. The rearrangement joins TRBV2 to TRBJ1-6, with unresolved D. CDR3 size: 12 residues. Looked up from germline, CDR1 is SNHLY and CDR2 is FYNNEI. V lost 2 bases to trimming and J lost 17 bases, with 13 bases between them. As DNA, the CDR3 is TGTGCCAGCAGTGAATCGGTATTCCCCTTCCACTTT. Protein sequence: CASSESVFPFHF.

In this sample, this clonotype turned up a few times. The genes are TRBV4-2 and TRBJ2-2; 13 bases are a match to TRBD2. The germline V gene has CDR1 LGHNA and CDR2 YNFKEQ. J was trimmed by 6 bases and V by 6 bases; bases with no gene match: 4. The CDR3 is made up of 15 amino acids. CDR3 nucleotides: TGTGCCAGCAGTACTAGCGGGGGGGCCTCCGGGGAGCTGTTTTTT. Its protein is CASSTSGGASGELFF.

CDR3 DNA: TGTGCCAGTCGCCTTCTGGGACAGGCCCCCTATAATTCACCCCTCCACTTT. Residues: CASRLLGQAPYNSPLHF. The chain couples TRBV19 to TRBJ1-6, with 8 nucleotides matching TRBD1. With V trimmed by 8 bases and J by 2 bases, 11 bases remained unmatched. Looked up from germline, CDR1 is LNHDA and CDR2 is SQIVND (reference sequence). The CDR3 spans 17 residues.

This clonotype was detected once. V is TRBV20-1 and J is TRBJ2-5, with 9 bases identical to TRBD2. The last part of the DNA fits TRBJ2-7 better; the J call may be wrong. This CDR3 is 15 amino acids long. Germline CDR1 and CDR2: DFQATT and SNEGSKA (reference sequence). The CDR3 protein is CSARNAGTSISEQYF. CDR3 sequence (DNA): TGCAGTGCTAGAAACGCCGGGACTAGCATCTCCGAGCAGTACTTC.